One and the same sample provided the 15 T cell receptor beta chains below, sequenced in a study of blood T cells in healthy people across ages (dated by TCRdb to 2015 to 2017). Library preparation used 5' RACE. The data were produced on an Illumina HiSeq 2500. A second 7 to 11 cycle PCR used a sample-barcoded 5' primer and a J-beta primer mix. The public reads were run again by TCRdb, first through fastp at Q25 and then through MiXCR, and only productive beta chains were kept. Entries that share a CDR3 protein sequence are merged under the most common genes and DNA. The sample table shows 650,000 to 950,000 distinct CDR3 sequences, and under 45% are seen once. The ten largest clones take up approximately 20% of the sample. The sample taken for sequencing was blood. Receptors were obtained from a man aged 55 to 70 in good health.

Remarks on this clonotype: At one of its ends the junction is not consistent with the germline gene, which may arise from a read error. The chain links TRBV5-1 to TRBJ2-7; D uncertain. Germline CDR1 SGHRS, CDR2 YFSETQ. The CDR3 extends over 13 amino acids. The CDR3, as DNA: TGCGCCAACAGCACTGGGTTTAACAATGAGCAGTACTTC. This translates into CANSTGFNNEQYF.

Many counts were recorded for this clonotype. This chain connects TRBV4-3 to TRBJ2-3; possibly TRBD1 for D (6 bases). The CDR3 runs 14 residues. The V end lost 4 bases, the J end lost 2 bases, and 10 bases lay between the germline ends. Looked up from germline, CDR1 is LGHNA and CDR2 is YSLEER. The DNA of the CDR3 is TGCGCCAGCAGCCTCGGACAGCACACAGATACGCAGTATTTT. Its protein is CASSLGQHTDTQYF.

The V and J genes are TRBV12-5 and TRBJ2-1; unclear D gene. V shed 2 bases and J shed 4 bases, with 27 bases lying between them. The CDR3 spans 20 residues. Germline CDR1 LGHNT, CDR2 FRNRAP. CDR3: CASGLPEHKPAVETYNEQFF. Written as DNA, the CDR3 is TGTGCTAGTGGTTTGCCTGAACACAAACCCGCGGTCGAAACTTACAATGAGCAGTTCTTC.

The J gene is TRBJ2-1, the V gene TRBV2; 9 bases align to TRBD1. CDR1 and CDR2 (germline): SNHLY, FYNNEI. The CDR3 loop spans 13 amino acids. Losses at the gene ends were 11 bases for V and 7 bases for J; bases not matched to a gene: 9. This CDR3 is CAGNGQGRNEQFF. As DNA, the CDR3 is TGTGCCGGCAATGGACAGGGGAGAAATGAGCAGTTCTTC.

The V call is TRBV27, the J call TRBJ2-2; 8 bases map to TRBD1. The CDR3 spans 15 residues. The germline V gene has CDR1 MNHEY and CDR2 SMNVEV (reference sequence). V lost 6 bases and J lost 5; bases outside the gene matches: 8. The CDR3, as DNA: TGTGCCAGCAGCCTAGGACAGGGTTGGACCGGGGAGCTGTTTTTT. Its protein product is CASSLGQGWTGELFF.

This chain links TRBV4-1 with TRBJ1-1; D gene uncertain. The CDR3 covers 12 residues. The V end was cut by 4 bases, the J end by 7 bases, with 10 bases between. In germline, CDR1 is MGHRA, CDR2 YSYEKL. The CDR3 protein is CASSPQDGEAFF. The CDR3 nucleotides are TGCGCCAGCAGCCCCCAGGACGGTGAAGCTTTCTTT.

This clonotype occurred a few times. The CDR3 reads CASSPPYSYEQYF. The CDR3 DNA is TGCGCCAGCAGCCCCCCTTACTCCTACGAGCAGTACTTC. The chain combines TRBV4-1 with TRBJ2-7; D not resolved. Trimming took off 4 bases at V and 0 bases at J, with 7 bases between the two ends. Germline V gene lookup returns CDR1 MGHRA and CDR2 YSYEKL. The CDR3 is 13 amino acids.

The chain is built from TRBV10-3 and TRBJ2-7, with TRBD2 matching over 8 bases. The CDR3 has 13 residues. Germline V gene lookup returns CDR1 ENHRY and CDR2 SYGVKD. The J segment lost 4 bases and the V segment lost 3 bases, leaving 2 bases of the junction unmatched. The CDR3 loop reads CAISDSGGYEQYF. CDR3 nucleotide sequence: TGTGCCATCAGTGACAGCGGGGGTTACGAGCAGTACTTC.

This clonotype was recorded a few times. This rearrangement joins TRBV12-5 to TRBJ1-2, with D possibly being TRBD1 (6 bases). The CDR3 covers 14 residues. Trimming took 3 bases from V and 0 from J, leaving 8 bases between them. The V gene's germline CDR1 is LGHNT and CDR2 FRNRAP. Here the CDR3 reads CASGLGQPNYGYTF. The CDR3 nucleotides read TGTGCTAGTGGTTTAGGACAGCCTAACTATGGCTACACCTTC. Combining the CDR3 with reference TRBV12-5 and TRBJ1-2 gives the whole variable domain DARVTQTPRHKVTEMGQEVTMRCQPILGHNTVFWYRQTMMQGLELLAYFRNRAPLDDSGMPKDRFSAEMPDATLATLKIQPSEPRDSAVYFCASGLGQPNYGYTFGSGTRLTVV.

This clonotype was observed a few times. The chain joins TRBV6-2 or TRBV6-3 to TRBJ1-5; D uncertain. Germline V gene data show CDR1 as MNHEY and CDR2 as SVGEGT. This CDR3 region has 13 residues. The V and J ends lost 6 bases and 3 bases respectively, with 9 bases between them. In DNA, the CDR3 is TGTGCCAGCAGGGAACAGCACAATCAGCCCCAGCATTTT. This translates into CASREQHNQPQHF.

As concerns this clonotype: Mismatch with germline at one junction end may stem from a read error. This chain uses TRBV7-2 with TRBJ1-2; D gene unclear. The CDR3 contains 11 residues. Germline CDR1 and CDR2: SGHTA and FQGNSA. CDR3 DNA: TGTGCCAGCCGCTTAGCTTATGGCTACACCTTC. It encodes CASRLAYGYTF.

The table lists this clonotype with a few counts. The chain has TRBV20-1 and TRBJ1-2, with TRBD1 matching over 8 bases. Germline values: CDR1 DFQATT, CDR2 SNEGSKA (reference sequence). The CDR3 contains 14 residues. V dropped 4 bases and J dropped 4; count of bases not matched to a gene: 8. The CDR3 protein is CSAITGGIAYGYTF. DNA for the CDR3: TGCAGTGCTATAACAGGGGGAATTGCCTATGGCTACACCTTC.

The chain recombines TRBV6-6 with TRBJ2-3; the D is unclear. The CDR3 has 13 amino acids. Germline V lookup: CDR1 MNHNY, CDR2 SVGAGI (reference sequence). With 0 bases removed from V and 6 bases from J, the gap between germline ends came to 7 bases. The CDR3 DNA follows: TGTGCCAGCAGTTACTCGACCCGGGATACGCAGTATTTT. This codes for CASSYSTRDTQYF.

The chain recombines TRBV2 with TRBJ2-1; D unclear. Germline V gene data show CDR1 as SNHLY and CDR2 as FYNNEI. Trimming took off 9 bases at V and 10 bases at J, with 10 bases between the two ends. This CDR3 is built from 10 residues. The CDR3 is CASGEREQFF. Here the CDR3 DNA reads TGTGCCAGTGGGGAAAGAGAGCAGTTCTTC.

The chain couples TRBV20-1 to TRBJ2-3, with D perhaps assigned TRBD1 or TRBD2 (5 bases each). The CDR3 is 14 residues long. The V end was cut by 3 bases, the J end by 0 bases, with 10 bases between. CDR1 DFQATT and CDR2 SNEGSKA come from the germline V gene (reference sequence). The CDR3, as DNA: TGCAGTGCTAGTTTGGGGGTTAGCACAGATACGCAGTATTTT. It translates to CSASLGVSTDTQYF.